The following is a T cell receptor beta chain sequence with its context. This receptor's antigen is unknown. Base-call qualities are not available, and no considerably larger clone is one nucleotide away. Using the deep immunoSEQ assay, TCR CDR3 regions were amplified from genomic DNA by multiplex PCR. Extracted genomic DNA from each cell subset was distributed evenly across all wells of several immunoSEQ 96-well plates, and each plate was treated as a replicate. For sorted subsets, around 200 ng genomic DNA, equal to tens of thousands of T cell genomes, was loaded into each replicate PCR. Purified libraries were quantified with a Qubit 3.0 fluorometer, sized on a Bioanalyzer 2100, and re-quantified with the KAPA Library Quantification kit. Every immunoSEQ 96-well plate was sequenced on a dedicated single-read 150-cycle Illumina NextSeq 550 flow cell. On the authors' methods: Because the immunoSEQ output included only junctional sequences and no quality scores, the filtering could not be the same as the filtering used for full-length reads. To assign V/J genes and CDR3, sequences were annotated against IMGT germline references using PyIR, a Python wrapper for IgBLAST v1.9. Any read was removed if the V/J assignment was weak (E-value above 1e-6), the CDR3 was missing, or the read contained stop codons, out-of-frame junctions, or ambiguous translated residues. A V3J clonotype was defined by an identical inferred V gene, J gene, and CDR3 amino acid sequence. Percentage overlap between repertoires was calculated by dividing the number of shared unique clonotypes by the size of the smaller repertoire. Repertoire richness was assessed with RTK rarefaction, the Chao1 estimator, and Recon v2.1 estimates of unobserved clonotypes. OLGA was used to compute generation probabilities for all TCRbeta clonotypes that the gDNA method yielded from a few donors. TCRdb mirrors the immuneACCESS table, restricted to in-frame sequences. Some clones are absent from its copies; in checked studies, under half trace to an unresolved V gene, and the reason for the others is unknown. The D gene and trimming were derived from the DNA, and the V and J assignments and clone size from that table. This sample is represented by 950,000 to 1,100,000 clones; about 84% of them were singletons. The biggest ten clones account for under 0.8% of the sample.

This entry belongs to a study of shared clonotypes between healthy human individuals (dated by TCRdb to 2020 to 2021). With respect to the entire study: A few men and two women, aged 18 to 49 years, made up the cohort. For each donor, CD4 naive and CD4 memory were each given three plates, CD8 naive was given two plates, and CD8 memory was given one plate. To estimate repertoire size and how much clonotype sharing occurs between individuals, the study deeply sequenced the blood TCR repertoires of five healthy adults. Libraries were prepared and TCR repertoires were sequenced by different laboratories using diverse techniques, in order to increase sequencing depth and limit assay-specific biases. Per donor, leukapheresis produced somewhere between about 0.85 and 10 billion PBMCs.

The donors were healthy, HIV-negative adults with no recently reported acute infections or vaccinations. Every donor was a Caucasian adult residing in Nashville, Tennessee, USA. CD4+ T cells were enriched through magnetic negative selection, after which naive cells were positively selected on CD45RA and the remaining negative fraction served as the memory subset. Blood was collected by leukapheresis, and PBMCs were isolated by Ficoll-Histopaque density gradient centrifugation and then cryopreserved in liquid nitrogen vapor phase. Purity and quantity of every magnetically sorted T cell population were checked by analytical flow cytometry. Each sorted fraction had its genomic DNA isolated and then quantified by UV absorbance on a Nanodrop 2000c. General study outcomes and caveats: Naive subsets generally had larger estimated clonotype richness than memory subsets did. Incomplete sequencing was indicated by rarefaction of sorted-subset datasets, despite the large sequencing depth. Based on pairwise subsampling, the degree of clonotype sharing among donors was expected to be affected by sequencing depth. Sampling was limited to blood, and TCR repertoires in tissue likely differ from TCR repertoires in blood. Compared with non-shared clonotypes, the clonotypes found in all four sorted-subset donors had higher generation probabilities. Because the study included only a small number of donors, the genetic and exposure-history diversity represented was limited. About 5% of naive CD4, 3.5% of naive CD8, approximately 2.2% of memory CD4, and about 0.4% of memory CD8 clonotypes were shared across a few donors.

This receptor was identified in a man between 18 and 29 years old in good health. Some clones in this sample may be carry-over from other donors' samples. The sequenced sample was memory CD4+ T cells from PBMCs. The sample's cell subset or site label, decoded: CD45RA-negative fraction.

The nucleotide sequence is TGTGCCAGCAGCTTCTCCGGGGGGGGTGAAGCTTTCTTT. Translated, this gives CASSFSGGGEAFF. Rearrangement joined TRBV7-9 to TRBJ1-1, with a tentative D gene TRBD1 over 5 matching bases. Trimming removed 3 bases from V and 7 bases from J, leaving 12 bases between the germline ends. The cysteine opens and the phenylalanine closes a CDR3 of 13 amino acids. Solely the CDR3 DNA is kept, with 39 bases framed from the first base. CDR1 and CDR2 (SEHNR, FQNEAQ) derive from the germline V gene (reference sequence).